This is a list of T cell receptor beta chains from one sample in a study of T-cell memory formation after mild COVID-19. TCRdb independently ran MiXCR on the 5' RACE reads; one entry per CDR3 protein. The sample contains around 310,000 distinct CDR3 sequences, 20% to 25% of which appear only once. Material for sequencing was PBMCs or a T cell subset sorted from them (not recorded which). The receptors shown here come from a man younger than 35 who had mild COVID-19 (a few samples of this study predate the infection). Cell type and time point are not known. The CDR3 runs from the conserved cysteine through the conserved F or W. D genes are given only for firm matches. Not every row has a clone size; where given, it reads once, few, many or a size class.

J: TRBJ1-1
D: NA
size: few
V: TRBV20-1
DNA: TGCAGTGCTAGTGATGTCATGAACACTGAAGCTTTCTTT
CDR3: CSASDVMNTEAFF

J: TRBJ2-5
D: TRBD2
size: few
V: TRBV6-2/TRBV6-3
DNA: TGTGCCAGCAGTTACTATGTCCAGCGGGGGGATTACCAAGAGACCCAGTACTTC
CDR3: CASSYYVQRGDYQETQYF

J: TRBJ2-1
D: NA
size: NA
V: TRBV6-2/TRBV6-3
DNA: TGTGCCAGCAGTTACTATGGGGATGAGCAGTTCTTC
CDR3: CASSYYGDEQFF

J: TRBJ2-3
D: TRBD2
size: few
V: TRBV20-1
DNA: TGCAGTGCTCGGATAGCGGGGCCCACAGATACGCAGTATTTT
CDR3: CSARIAGPTDTQYF

J: TRBJ2-3
D: TRBD2
size: few
V: TRBV4-3
DNA: TGCGCCAGCAGCCTTACCGGGACTAGCCGCACAGATACGCAGTATTTT
CDR3: CASSLTGTSRTDTQYF

J: TRBJ1-2
D: TRBD1
size: NA
V: TRBV4-1
DNA: TGCGCCAGCAGCCACCAAATGACAGGGCCCCTGTCGGGCTACACCTTC
CDR3: CASSHQMTGPLSGYTF

J: TRBJ1-1
D: NA
size: NA
V: TRBV7-2
DNA: TGTGCCAGCAGCTTTGCGGACGGGTACACTGAAGCTTTCTTT
CDR3: CASSFADGYTEAFF

J: TRBJ1-4
D: NA
size: NA
V: TRBV30
DNA: TGTGCCTGGAGTGTACGAGATGAAAAACTGTTTTTT
CDR3: CAWSVRDEKLFF

J: TRBJ2-1
D: NA
size: few
V: TRBV24-1
DNA: TGTGCCACCAGTGATTTCTTGGACACGCACAATGAGCAGTTCTTC
CDR3: CATSDFLDTHNEQFF

J: TRBJ2-1
D: NA
size: NA
V: TRBV7-9
DNA: TGTGCCAGCAGCTGGTATGAATCCTACAATGAGCAGTTCTTC
CDR3: CASSWYESYNEQFF

J: TRBJ2-7
D: NA
size: NA
V: TRBV4-3
DNA: TGCGCCAGCAGCCAGAGGGGGTTGAGCTACGAGCAGTACTTC
CDR3: CASSQRGLSYEQYF

J: TRBJ1-5
D: NA
size: NA
V: TRBV24-1
DNA: TGTGCCACCAGTCATTCAGGGTTGGGTCATCAGCCCCAGCATTTT
CDR3: CATSHSGLGHQPQHF

J: TRBJ2-2
D: TRBD1
size: many
V: TRBV18
DNA: TGTGCCAGCTCGCAAGGGACAGACACCGGGGAGCTGTTTTTT
CDR3: CASSQGTDTGELFF

J: TRBJ1-2
D: NA
size: NA
V: TRBV12-3/TRBV12-4
DNA: TGTGCCAGCAGTTTAGGTCTCATGCATGGCTACACCTTC
CDR3: CASSLGLMHGYTF

J: TRBJ1-6
D: NA
size: NA
V: TRBV5-1
DNA: TGCGCCAGCAGCTTTGCCCAAGAAGGCAATTCACCCCTCCACTTT
CDR3: CASSFAQEGNSPLHF

J: TRBJ2-1
D: NA
size: many
V: TRBV6-6
DNA: TGTGCCAGCAGCGGGACACCCCACAATGAGCAGTTCTTC
CDR3: CASSGTPHNEQFF

J: TRBJ1-4
D: NA
size: few
V: TRBV4-1
DNA: TGCGCCAGCAGCCAAGATTCAGGCCGCTCTAATGAAAAACTGTTTTTT
CDR3: CASSQDSGRSNEKLFF

J: TRBJ2-1
D: NA
size: NA
V: TRBV5-6
DNA: TGTGCCAGCGGGACGCAGTACAATGAGCAGTTCTTC
CDR3: CASGTQYNEQFF

J: TRBJ2-5
D: NA
size: few
V: TRBV5-1
DNA: TGCGCCAGCAACCCTGGGACATCCCAAGAGACCCAGTACTTC
CDR3: CASNPGTSQETQYF